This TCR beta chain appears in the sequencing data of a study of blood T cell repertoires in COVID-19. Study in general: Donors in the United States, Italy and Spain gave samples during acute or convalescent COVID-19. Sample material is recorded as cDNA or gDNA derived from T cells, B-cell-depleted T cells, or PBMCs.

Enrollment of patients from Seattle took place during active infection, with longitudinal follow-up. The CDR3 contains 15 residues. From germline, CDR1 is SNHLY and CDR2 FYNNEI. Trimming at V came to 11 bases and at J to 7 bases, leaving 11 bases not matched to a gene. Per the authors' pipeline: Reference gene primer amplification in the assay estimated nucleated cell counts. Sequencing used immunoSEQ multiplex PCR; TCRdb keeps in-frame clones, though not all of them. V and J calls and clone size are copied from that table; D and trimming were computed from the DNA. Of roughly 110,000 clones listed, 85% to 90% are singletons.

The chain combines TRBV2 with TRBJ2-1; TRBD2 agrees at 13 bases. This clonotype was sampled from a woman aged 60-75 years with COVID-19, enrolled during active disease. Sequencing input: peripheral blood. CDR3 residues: CAGTPQTSGGNEQFF. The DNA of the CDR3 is TGTGCCGGCACCCCGCAGACTAGCGGGGGGAATGAGCAGTTCTTC.